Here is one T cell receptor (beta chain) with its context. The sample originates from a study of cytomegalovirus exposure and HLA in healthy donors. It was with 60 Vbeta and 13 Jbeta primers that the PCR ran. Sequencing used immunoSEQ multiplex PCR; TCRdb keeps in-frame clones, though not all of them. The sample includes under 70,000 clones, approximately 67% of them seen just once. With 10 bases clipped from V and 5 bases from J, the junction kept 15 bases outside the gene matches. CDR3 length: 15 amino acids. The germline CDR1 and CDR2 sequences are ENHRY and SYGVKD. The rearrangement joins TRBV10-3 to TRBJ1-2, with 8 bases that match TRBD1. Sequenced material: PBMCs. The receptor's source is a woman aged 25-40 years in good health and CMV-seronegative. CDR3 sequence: CASFPGGEGGYGYTF. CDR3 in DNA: TGTGCCAGCTTTCCAGGGGGCGAGGGAGGATATGGCTACACCTTC.